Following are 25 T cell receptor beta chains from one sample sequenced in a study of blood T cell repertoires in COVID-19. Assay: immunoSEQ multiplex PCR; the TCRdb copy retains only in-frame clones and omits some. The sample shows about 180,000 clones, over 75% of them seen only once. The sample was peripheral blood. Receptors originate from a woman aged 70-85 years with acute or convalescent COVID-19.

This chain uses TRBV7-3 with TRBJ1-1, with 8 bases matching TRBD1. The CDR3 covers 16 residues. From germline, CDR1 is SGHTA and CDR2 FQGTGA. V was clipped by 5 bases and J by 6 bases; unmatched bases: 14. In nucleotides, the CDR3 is TGTGCCAGCAGCACCTCACCCCAGGGGGCGACCTCTGAAGCTTTCTTT. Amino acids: CASSTSPQGATSEAFF.

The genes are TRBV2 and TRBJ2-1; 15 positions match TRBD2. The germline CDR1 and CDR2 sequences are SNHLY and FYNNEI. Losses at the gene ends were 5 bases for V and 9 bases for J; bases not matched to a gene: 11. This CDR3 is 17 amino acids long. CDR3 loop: CASSSWTSGRGRLEQFF. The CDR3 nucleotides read TGTGCCAGCAGTTCGTGGACTAGCGGGAGGGGGAGGCTTGAGCAGTTCTTC. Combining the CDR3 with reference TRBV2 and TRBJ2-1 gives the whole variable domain EPEVTQTPSHQVTQMGQEVILRCVPISNHLYFYWYRQILGQKVEFLVSFYNNEISEKSEIFDDQFSVERPDGSNFTLKIRSTKLEDSAMYFCASSSWTSGRGRLEQFFGPGTRLTVL.

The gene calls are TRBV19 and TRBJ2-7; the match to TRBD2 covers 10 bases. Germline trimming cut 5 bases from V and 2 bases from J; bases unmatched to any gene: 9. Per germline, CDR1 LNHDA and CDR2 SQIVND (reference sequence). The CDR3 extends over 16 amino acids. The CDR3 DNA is TGTGCCAGTAGTTCCCAAGCGGGAGGGCCTCCCTACGAGCAGTACTTC. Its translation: CASSSQAGGPPYEQYF.

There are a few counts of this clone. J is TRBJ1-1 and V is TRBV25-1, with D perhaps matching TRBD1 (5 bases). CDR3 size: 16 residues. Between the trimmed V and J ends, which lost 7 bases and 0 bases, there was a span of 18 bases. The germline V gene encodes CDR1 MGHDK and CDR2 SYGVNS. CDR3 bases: TGTGCCAGCACTCCATCCTCGGGGGGACTGAACACTGAAGCTTTCTTT. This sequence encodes CASTPSSGGLNTEAFF.

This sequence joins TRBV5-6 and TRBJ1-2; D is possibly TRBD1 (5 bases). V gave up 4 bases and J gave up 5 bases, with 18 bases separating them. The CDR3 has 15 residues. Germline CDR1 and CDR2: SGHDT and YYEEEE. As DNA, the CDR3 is TGTGCCAGCAGCGTTTACAGGAATGCTCCTTATGGCTACACCTTC. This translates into CASSVYRNAPYGYTF.

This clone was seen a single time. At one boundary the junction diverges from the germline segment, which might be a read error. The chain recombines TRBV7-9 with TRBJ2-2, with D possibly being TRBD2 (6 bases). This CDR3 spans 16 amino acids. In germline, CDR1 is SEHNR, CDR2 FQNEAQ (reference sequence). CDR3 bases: TGTGCCAGCAGCCTAGCGTTTCGGGTACGGACCGGGGAGCTGTTTTTT. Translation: CASSLAFRVRTGELFF. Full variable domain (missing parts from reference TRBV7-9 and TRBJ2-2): DTGVSQNPRHKITKRGQNVTFRCDPISEHNRLYWYRQTLGQGPEFLTYFQNEAQLEKSRLLSDRFSAERPKGSFSTLEIQRTEQGDSAMYLCASSLAFRVRTGELFFGEGSRLTVL.

DNA of the CDR3: TGTGCCTGGAGTGTATGGGCAGGGAACACGCAGTATTTT. Encoded protein: CAWSVWAGNTQYF. V and J are TRBV30 and TRBJ2-3; a weak D match, TRBD1 (5 bases). Germline loops: CDR1 GTSNPN, CDR2 SVGIG (reference sequence). Between the trimmed V and J ends, which lost 0 bases and 9 bases, there was a span of 13 bases. This CDR3 region has 13 residues.

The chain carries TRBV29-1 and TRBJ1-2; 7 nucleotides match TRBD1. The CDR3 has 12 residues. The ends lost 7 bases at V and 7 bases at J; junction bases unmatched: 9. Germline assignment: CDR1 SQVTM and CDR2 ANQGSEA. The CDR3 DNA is TGCAGCGCTGGAGAACAGGGGTCTGGCTACACCTTC. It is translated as CSAGEQGSGYTF.

CDR3 sequence (DNA): TGTGCCAGCAGCCCCAGGACTAGCGGGAGGGGGACAGATACGCAGTATTTT. Encoded protein: CASSPRTSGRGTDTQYF. This chain joins TRBV2 and TRBJ2-3; 15 bases map to TRBD2. Germline V CDR1 and CDR2: SNHLY, FYNNEI. The J segment lost 3 bases and the V segment lost 6 bases, leaving 7 bases of the junction unmatched. The CDR3 consists of 17 residues. Filled out from reference TRBV2 and TRBJ2-3, the complete variable domain reads EPEVTQTPSHQVTQMGQEVILRCVPISNHLYFYWYRQILGQKVEFLVSFYNNEISEKSEIFDDQFSVERPDGSNFTLKIRSTKLEDSAMYFCASSPRTSGRGTDTQYFGPGTRLTVL.

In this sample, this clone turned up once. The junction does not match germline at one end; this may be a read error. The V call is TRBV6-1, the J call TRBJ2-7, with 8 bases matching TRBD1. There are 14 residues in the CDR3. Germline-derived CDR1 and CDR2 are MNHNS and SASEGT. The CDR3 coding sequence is TGTGCCAGCAGTGAACTCTCCGGACAGGGTCGTCATCACTTC. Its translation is CASSELSGQGRHHF.

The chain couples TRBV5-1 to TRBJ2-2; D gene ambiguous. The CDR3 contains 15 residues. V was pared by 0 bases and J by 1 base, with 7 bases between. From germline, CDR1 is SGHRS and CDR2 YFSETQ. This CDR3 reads CASSLESRNTGELFF. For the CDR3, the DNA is TGCGCCAGCAGCTTGGAATCCCGGAACACCGGGGAGCTGTTTTTT.

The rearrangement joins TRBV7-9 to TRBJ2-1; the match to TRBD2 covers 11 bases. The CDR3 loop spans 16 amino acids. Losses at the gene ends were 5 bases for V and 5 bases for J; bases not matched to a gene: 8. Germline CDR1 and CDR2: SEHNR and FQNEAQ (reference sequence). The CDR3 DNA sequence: TGTGCCAGCAGCCCCCTTAGCGGGAGGGGAGACAATGAGCAGTTCTTC. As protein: CASSPLSGRGDNEQFF.

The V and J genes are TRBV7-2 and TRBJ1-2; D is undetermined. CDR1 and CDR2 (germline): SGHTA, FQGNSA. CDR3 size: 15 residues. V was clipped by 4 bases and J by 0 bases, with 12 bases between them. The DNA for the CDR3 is TGTGCCAGCAGCTCAGATATTGGAGCTAACTATGGCTACACCTTC. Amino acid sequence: CASSSDIGANYGYTF.

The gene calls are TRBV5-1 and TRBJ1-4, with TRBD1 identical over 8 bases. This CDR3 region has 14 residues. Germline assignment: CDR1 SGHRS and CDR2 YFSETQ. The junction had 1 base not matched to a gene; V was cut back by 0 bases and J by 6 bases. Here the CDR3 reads CASSLGQGHEKLFF. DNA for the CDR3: TGCGCCAGCAGCTTGGGACAGGGGCATGAAAAACTGTTTTTT.

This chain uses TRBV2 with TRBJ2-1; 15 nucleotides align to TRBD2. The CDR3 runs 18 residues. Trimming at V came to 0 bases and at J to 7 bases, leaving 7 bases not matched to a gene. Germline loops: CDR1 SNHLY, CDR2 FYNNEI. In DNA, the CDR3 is TGTGCCAGCAGTGAAGCGGTAGGACTAGCGGGAGGGCCAAATGAGCAGTTCTTC. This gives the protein CASSEAVGLAGGPNEQFF.

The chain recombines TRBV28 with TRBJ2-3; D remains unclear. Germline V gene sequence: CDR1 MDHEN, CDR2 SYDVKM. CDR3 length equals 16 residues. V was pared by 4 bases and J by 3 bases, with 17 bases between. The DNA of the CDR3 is TGTGCCAGCAGTTCCCCCGGTCCAGGCTCGACAGATACGCAGTATTTT. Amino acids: CASSSPGPGSTDTQYF. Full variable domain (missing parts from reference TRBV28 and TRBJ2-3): DVKVTQSSRYLVKRTGEKVFLECVQDMDHENMFWYRQDPGLGLRLIYFSYDVKMKEKGDIPEGYSVSREKKERFSLILESASTNQTSMYLCASSSPGPGSTDTQYFGPGTRLTVL.

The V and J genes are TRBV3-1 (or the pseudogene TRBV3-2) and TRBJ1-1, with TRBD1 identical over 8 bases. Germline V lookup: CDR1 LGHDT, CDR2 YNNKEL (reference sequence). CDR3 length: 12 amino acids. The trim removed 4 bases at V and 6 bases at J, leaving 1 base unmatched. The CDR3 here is CASSLTGAEAFF. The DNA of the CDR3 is TGTGCCAGCAGCCTGACAGGGGCTGAAGCTTTCTTT.

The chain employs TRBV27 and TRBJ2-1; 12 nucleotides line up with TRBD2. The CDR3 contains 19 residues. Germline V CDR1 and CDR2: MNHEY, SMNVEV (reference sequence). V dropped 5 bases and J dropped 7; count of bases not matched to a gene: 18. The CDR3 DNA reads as TGTGCCAGCAGTGCGACTAGCGGGAGATCAGTAGTTGAAGTTAATGAGCAGTTCTTC. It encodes CASSATSGRSVVEVNEQFF.

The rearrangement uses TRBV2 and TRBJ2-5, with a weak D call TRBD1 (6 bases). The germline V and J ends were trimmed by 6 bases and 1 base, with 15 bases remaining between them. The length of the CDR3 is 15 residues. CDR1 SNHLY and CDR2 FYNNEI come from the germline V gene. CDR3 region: CASRSLRTAQETQYF. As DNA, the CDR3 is TGTGCCAGCAGATCGCTTCGGACAGCCCAAGAGACCCAGTACTTC.

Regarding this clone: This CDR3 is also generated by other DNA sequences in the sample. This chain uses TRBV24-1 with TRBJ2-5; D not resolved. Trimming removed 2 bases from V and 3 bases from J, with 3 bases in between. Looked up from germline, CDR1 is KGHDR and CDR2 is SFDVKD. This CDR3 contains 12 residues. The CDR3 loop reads CATSDSKETQYF. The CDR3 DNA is TGTGCCACCAGTGATTCTAAAGAGACCCAGTACTTC.

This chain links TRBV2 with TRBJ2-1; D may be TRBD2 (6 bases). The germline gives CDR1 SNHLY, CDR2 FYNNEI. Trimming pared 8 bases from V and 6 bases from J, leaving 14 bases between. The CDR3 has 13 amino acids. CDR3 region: CASGRLEVNEQFF. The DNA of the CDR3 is TGTGCCAGCGGAAGACTAGAAGTCAATGAGCAGTTCTTC.

Here the CDR3 reads CAWSVRGFSGNTIYF. CDR3 bases: TGTGCCTGGAGTGTAAGGGGCTTCTCTGGAAACACCATATATTTT. The rearrangement joins TRBV30 to TRBJ1-3, with D maybe TRBD1 (5 bases). Germline CDR1 GTSNPN, CDR2 SVGIG (reference sequence). V shed 0 bases and J shed 0 bases, with 9 bases lying between them. The CDR3 sequence is 15 residues long.

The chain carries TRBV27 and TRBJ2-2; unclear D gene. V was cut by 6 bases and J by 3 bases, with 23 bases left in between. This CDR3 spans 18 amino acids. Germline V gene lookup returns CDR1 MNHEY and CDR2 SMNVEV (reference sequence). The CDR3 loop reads CASSLYGTRVGYTGELFF. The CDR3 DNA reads TGTGCCAGCAGCTTGTACGGCACCCGGGTTGGGTACACCGGGGAGCTGTTTTTT.

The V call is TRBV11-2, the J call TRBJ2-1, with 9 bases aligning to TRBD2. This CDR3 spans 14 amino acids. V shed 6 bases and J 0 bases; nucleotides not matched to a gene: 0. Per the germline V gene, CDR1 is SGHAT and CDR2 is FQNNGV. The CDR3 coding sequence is TGTGCCAGCAGACTAGCGGGCTCCTACAATGAGCAGTTCTTC. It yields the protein CASRLAGSYNEQFF.

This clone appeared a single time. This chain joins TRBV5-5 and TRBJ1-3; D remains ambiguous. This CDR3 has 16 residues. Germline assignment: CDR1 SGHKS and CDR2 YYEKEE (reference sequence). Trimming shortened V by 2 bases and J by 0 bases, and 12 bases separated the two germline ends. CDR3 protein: CASSFTRILSGNTIYF. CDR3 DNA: TGTGCCAGCAGCTTCACACGTATTCTCTCTGGAAACACCATATATTTT. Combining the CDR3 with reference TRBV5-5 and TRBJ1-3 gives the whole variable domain DAGVTQSPTHLIKTRGQQVTLRCSPISGHKSVSWYQQVLGQGPQFIFQYYEKEERGRGNFPDRFSARQFPNYSSELNVNALLLGDSALYLCASSFTRILSGNTIYFGEGSWLTVV.